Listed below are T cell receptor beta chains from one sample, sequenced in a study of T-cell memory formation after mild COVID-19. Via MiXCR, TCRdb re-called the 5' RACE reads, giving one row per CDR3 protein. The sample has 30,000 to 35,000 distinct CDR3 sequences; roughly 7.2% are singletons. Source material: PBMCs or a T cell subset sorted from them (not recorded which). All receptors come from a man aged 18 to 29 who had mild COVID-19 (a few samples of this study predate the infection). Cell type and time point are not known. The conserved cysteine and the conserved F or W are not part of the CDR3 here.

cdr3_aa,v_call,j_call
ASSKLDRDRTDTQY,TRBV21-1,TRBJ2-3
ASSPTGTSGGPDTQY,TRBV7-2,TRBJ2-3
ASKGRGFTDTQY,TRBV12-3/TRBV12-4,TRBJ2-3
ASSHGTASSYNSPLH,TRBV4-1,TRBJ1-6
ASTPTDVELDEQF,TRBV6-6,TRBJ2-1
ASSSTGAVDTGELF,TRBV5-1,TRBJ2-2
ASSLVRLADTQY,TRBV7-2,TRBJ2-3
ASSWEDSNQPQH,TRBV7-9,TRBJ1-5
ASSQRGGRYNEQF,TRBV7-2,TRBJ2-1
ASTLQGSKRSPLH,TRBV12-3/TRBV12-4,TRBJ1-6
SAETAGTGDQPQH,TRBV20-1,TRBJ1-5
ASSFVWQNTEAF,TRBV28,TRBJ1-1
ASSPNPDMTGELF,TRBV7-9,TRBJ2-2
ASSLDRGHQQPQH,TRBV18,TRBJ1-5
ASSLGRTYEQY,TRBV12-3/TRBV12-4,TRBJ2-7
ATSAVRASGGRTDTQY,TRBV15,TRBJ2-3
ASSPGHTGNTIY,TRBV25-1,TRBJ1-3
ASSLASYNEQF,TRBV11-2,TRBJ2-1
ASSLNSYHQPQH,TRBV6-2/TRBV6-3,TRBJ1-5
ASSAYNIGDYGYT,TRBV7-2,TRBJ1-2
ASTFWTDSYEQY,TRBV7-9,TRBJ2-7
ASSLRTGPYGYT,TRBV5-4,TRBJ1-2